These 9 T cell receptor beta chains came from one sample sequenced in a study of identical twins (dated by TCRdb to about 2016). Library method: 5' RACE. This sample was sequenced with an Illumina HiSeq 2000. In TCRdb, the public reads were trimmed at Q25 with fastp and aligned with MiXCR, with productive beta chains retained. Every entry covers one CDR3 protein and lists the most common genes and DNA from its rows. For this sample there are 510,000 or so distinct CDR3 sequences; 13% to 15% appear just once. The ten biggest clones cover 0.44% of the sample. A further study also used this sample, focusing on yellow fever vaccine responses in identical twins.

The sample was CD4+ T cells sorted from blood. The source of these receptors is a woman aged 18-35 years in good health.

The V call is TRBV5-1, the J call TRBJ2-7, with a possible D match to TRBD2 (6 bases). Germline lookup yields CDR1 SGHRS and CDR2 YFSETQ. The CDR3 extends over 13 amino acids. Trimming removed 5 bases from V and 2 bases from J, with 11 bases in between. DNA of the CDR3: TGCGCCAGCAGGCGGGACTTCCCCTACGAGCAGTACTTC. The encoded protein is CASRRDFPYEQYF.

This clonotype was recorded a few times. The chain joins TRBV12-3 or TRBV12-4 to TRBJ2-2, with 9 positions matching TRBD1. The CDR3 extends over 16 amino acids. V was clipped by 3 bases and J by 7 bases; unmatched bases: 9. The CDR3 loop reads CASSLVTGGVGGELFF. The CDR3, as DNA: TGTGCCAGCAGTTTGGTCACAGGGGGCGTTGGCGGGGAGCTGTTTTTT.

There are many counts of this clonotype. The rearrangement links TRBV12-3 or TRBV12-4 to TRBJ2-7; either TRBD1 or TRBD2 may fit D (5 bases each). Trimming left V 5 bases short and J 2 bases short, with 16 bases between. The CDR3 is 15 amino acids. The chain's CDR3 is CASSPGTPGPYEQYF. CDR3 DNA sequence: TGTGCCAGCAGTCCCGGGACCCCAGGCCCCTACGAGCAGTACTTC.

This clonotype was counted only a few times. V usage is TRBV15 and J usage is TRBJ1-2; TRBD1 is a possible D gene (6 bases). The CDR3 totals 14 residues. Germline loops: CDR1 LNHNV, CDR2 YYDKDF (reference sequence). Trimming took 0 bases from V and 7 from J, leaving 12 bases between them. The CDR3 here is CATSRDVGAGGYTF. CDR3 nucleotides: TGTGCCACCAGCAGAGATGTGGGGGCAGGTGGCTACACCTTC.

This clonotype was picked up a small number of times. The chain joins TRBV3-1 to TRBJ2-2; 7 bases match TRBD2. CDR3 size: 16 residues. CDR1 is LGHDT and CDR2 is YNNKEL in the germline V gene (reference sequence). Germline trimming cut 5 bases from V and 2 bases from J; bases unmatched to any gene: 8. CDR3 nucleotides: TGTGCCAGCAGCGATTTCTCAGCGGGAAACACCGGGGAGCTGTTTTTT. Protein sequence: CASSDFSAGNTGELFF.

This clonotype appeared a few times. This chain connects TRBV10-3 to TRBJ2-7; D call uncertain. The CDR3 has 11 residues. From germline, CDR1 is ENHRY and CDR2 SYGVKD. Trimming shortened V by 1 base and J by 6 bases, and 4 bases separated the two germline ends. The CDR3 nucleotides read TGTGCCATCAGTGAGTTTGGCGAGCAGTACTTC. Amino acid sequence: CAISEFGEQYF.

This clonotype has only a few counts. This sequence joins TRBV2 and TRBJ2-4, with D perhaps matching TRBD1 (6 bases). With 6 bases removed from V and 9 bases from J, the gap between germline ends came to 15 bases. This CDR3 spans 13 amino acids. Germline CDR1 is SNHLY and CDR2 is FYNNEI. The CDR3 DNA reads TGTGCCAGCAGGCCCGGGACATTCGTCATTCAGTACTTC. Encoded protein: CASRPGTFVIQYF.

This rearrangement joins TRBV29-1 to TRBJ2-3; no definite D call. This CDR3 region has 14 residues. In germline, CDR1 is SQVTM, CDR2 ANQGSEA. Trimming cost V 4 bases and J 2 bases, with 13 bases left between them. The DNA of the CDR3 is TGCAGCGTTGGTTTCGTACTCCCCACAGATACGCAGTATTTT. It yields the protein CSVGFVLPTDTQYF.

This clonotype was seen a few times. J is TRBJ2-3 and V is TRBV27, with D unclear. The CDR3 spans 14 residues. Trimming took off 5 bases at V and 2 bases at J, with 11 bases between the two ends. From germline, CDR1 is MNHEY and CDR2 SMNVEV (reference sequence). The CDR3 sequence: CASSPPQNTDTQYF. Here the CDR3 DNA reads TGTGCCAGCAGTCCTCCACAGAACACAGATACGCAGTATTTT.